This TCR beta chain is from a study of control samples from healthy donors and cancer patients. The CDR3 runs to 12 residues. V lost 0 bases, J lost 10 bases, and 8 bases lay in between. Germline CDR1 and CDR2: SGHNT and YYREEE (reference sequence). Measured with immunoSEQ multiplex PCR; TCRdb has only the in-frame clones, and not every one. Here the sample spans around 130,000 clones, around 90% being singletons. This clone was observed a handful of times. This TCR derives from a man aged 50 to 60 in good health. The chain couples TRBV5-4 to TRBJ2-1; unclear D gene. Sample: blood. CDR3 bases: TGTGCCAGCAGCTTGGACGTCGGGGAGCAGTTCTTC. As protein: CASSLDVGEQFF.